This T cell receptor (beta chain) was found in a study of blood T cell repertoires in COVID-19. V shed 4 bases and J shed 10 bases, with 21 bases lying between them. From germline, CDR1 is SGHDT and CDR2 YYEEEE. The CDR3 length is 15 residues. The participants were between roughly 18 and 89 years old and came from under 25 US areas. Exposed study participants had met a COVID-19 case within 2 weeks before entry. Data came from immunoSEQ multiplex PCR; TCRdb stores just in-frame clones and leaves some out. Seen here are around 240,000 clones, 90% observed once, and the top ten hold around 0.87%. This clonotype was obtained from a man aged 50 to 59 who had been exposed to COVID-19. Sequencing input: PBMCs or T cells enriched from blood (not recorded which). This chain connects TRBV5-6 to TRBJ2-1; D might be TRBD2 (7 bases). The CDR3 DNA is TGTGCCAGCAGCCAAGGGGGGGAGAGCGAGTGGGAGCAGTTCTTC. Amino acids: CASSQGGESEWEQFF. The full variable domain, rest sourced from reference TRBV5-6 and TRBJ2-1, is DAGVTQSPTHLIKTRGQQVTLRCSPKSGHDTVSWYQQALGQGPQFIFQYYEEEERQRGNFPDRFSGHQFPNYSSELNVNALLLGDSALYLCASSQGGESEWEQFFGPGTRLTVL.